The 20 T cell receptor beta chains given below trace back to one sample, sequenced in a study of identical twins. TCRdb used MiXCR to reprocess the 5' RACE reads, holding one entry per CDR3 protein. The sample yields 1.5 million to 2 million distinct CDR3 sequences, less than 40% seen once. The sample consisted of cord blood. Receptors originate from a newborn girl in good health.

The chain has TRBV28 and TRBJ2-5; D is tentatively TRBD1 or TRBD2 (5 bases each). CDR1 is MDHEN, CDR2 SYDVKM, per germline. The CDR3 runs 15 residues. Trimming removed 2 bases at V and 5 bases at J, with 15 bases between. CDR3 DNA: TGTGCCAGCAGTTTAATGGGACGCCGCGTGGAGACCCAGTACTTC. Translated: CASSLMGRRVETQYF.

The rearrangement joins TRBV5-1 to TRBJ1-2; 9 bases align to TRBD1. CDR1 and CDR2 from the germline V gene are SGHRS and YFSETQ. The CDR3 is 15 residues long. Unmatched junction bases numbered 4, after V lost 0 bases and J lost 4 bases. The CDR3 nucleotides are TGCGCCAGCAGCTTGGGGGACAGGGAAGGCTATGGCTACACCTTC. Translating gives CASSLGDREGYGYTF.

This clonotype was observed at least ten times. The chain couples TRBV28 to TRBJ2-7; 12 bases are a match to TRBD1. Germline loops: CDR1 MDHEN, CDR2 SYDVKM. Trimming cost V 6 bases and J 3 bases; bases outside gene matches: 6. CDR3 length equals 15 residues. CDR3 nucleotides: TGTGCCAGCAGCATGGGACAGGGGGCAATCTACGAGCAGTACTTC. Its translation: CASSMGQGAIYEQYF.

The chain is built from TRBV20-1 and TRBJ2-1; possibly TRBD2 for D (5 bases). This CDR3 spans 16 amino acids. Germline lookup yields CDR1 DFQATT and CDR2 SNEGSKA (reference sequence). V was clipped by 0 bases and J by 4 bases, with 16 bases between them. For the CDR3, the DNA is TGCAGTGCTAGAGATGGTAGTGCGGGTCGATACAATGAGCAGTTCTTC. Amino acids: CSARDGSAGRYNEQFF.

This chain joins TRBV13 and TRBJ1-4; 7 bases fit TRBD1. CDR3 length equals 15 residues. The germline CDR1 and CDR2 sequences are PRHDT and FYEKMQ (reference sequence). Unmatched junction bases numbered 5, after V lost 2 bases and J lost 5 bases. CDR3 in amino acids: CASSLFGDSNEKLFF. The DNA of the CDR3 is TGTGCCAGCAGCTTATTCGGGGACAGCAATGAAAAACTGTTTTTT. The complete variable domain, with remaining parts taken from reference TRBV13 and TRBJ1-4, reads AAGVIQSPRHLIKEKRETATLKCYPIPRHDTVYWYQQGPGQDPQFLISFYEKMQSDKGSIPDRFSAQQFSDYHSELNMSSLELGDSALYFCASSLFGDSNEKLFFGSGTQLSVL.

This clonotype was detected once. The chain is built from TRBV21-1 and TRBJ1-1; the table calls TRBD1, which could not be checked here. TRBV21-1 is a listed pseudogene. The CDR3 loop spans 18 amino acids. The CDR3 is CASSKVLRTWGAYTEAFF. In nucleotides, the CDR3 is TGTGCCAGCAGCAAAGTTTTGAGGACATGGGGCGCCTACACTGAAGCTTTCTTT.

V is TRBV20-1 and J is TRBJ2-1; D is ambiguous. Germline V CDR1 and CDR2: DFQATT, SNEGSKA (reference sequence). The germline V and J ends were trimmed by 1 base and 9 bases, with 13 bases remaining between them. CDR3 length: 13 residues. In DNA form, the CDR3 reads TGCAGTGCTAGAGGTGCCTCCACAAGTGAGCAGTTCTTC. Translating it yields CSARGASTSEQFF.

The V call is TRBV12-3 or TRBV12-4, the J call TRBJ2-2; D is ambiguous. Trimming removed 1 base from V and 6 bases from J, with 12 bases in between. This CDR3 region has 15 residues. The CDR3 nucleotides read TGTGCCAGCAGTTTAGGAAGTGAGTTCCCCGGGGAGCTGTTTTTT. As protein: CASSLGSEFPGELFF.

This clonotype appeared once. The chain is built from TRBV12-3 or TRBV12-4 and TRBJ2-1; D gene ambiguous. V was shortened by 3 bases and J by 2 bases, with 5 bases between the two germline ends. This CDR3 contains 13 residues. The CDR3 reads CASSFYPYNEQFF. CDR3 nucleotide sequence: TGTGCCAGCAGTTTCTACCCCTACAATGAGCAGTTCTTC.

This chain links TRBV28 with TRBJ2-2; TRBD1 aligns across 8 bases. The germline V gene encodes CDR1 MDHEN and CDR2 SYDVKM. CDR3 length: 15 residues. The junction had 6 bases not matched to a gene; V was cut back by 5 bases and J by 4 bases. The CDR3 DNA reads TGTGCCAGCAGTACCCAGGGGGCAGGCACCGGGGAGCTGTTTTTT. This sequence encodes CASSTQGAGTGELFF.

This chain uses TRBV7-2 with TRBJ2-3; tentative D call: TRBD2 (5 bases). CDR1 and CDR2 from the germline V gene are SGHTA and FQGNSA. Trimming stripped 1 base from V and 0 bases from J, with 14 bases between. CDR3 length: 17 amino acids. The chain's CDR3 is CASSLVGRTLSTDTQYF. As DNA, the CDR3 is TGTGCCAGCAGCTTAGTGGGCCGGACTCTTAGCACAGATACGCAGTATTTT.

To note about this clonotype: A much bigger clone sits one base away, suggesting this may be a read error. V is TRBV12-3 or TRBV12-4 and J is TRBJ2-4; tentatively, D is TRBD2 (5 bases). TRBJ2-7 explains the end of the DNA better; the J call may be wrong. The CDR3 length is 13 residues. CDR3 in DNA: TGTGCCAGCAGCATACTAGGGATTCACGAGCAGTACTTC. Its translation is CASSILGIHEQYF.

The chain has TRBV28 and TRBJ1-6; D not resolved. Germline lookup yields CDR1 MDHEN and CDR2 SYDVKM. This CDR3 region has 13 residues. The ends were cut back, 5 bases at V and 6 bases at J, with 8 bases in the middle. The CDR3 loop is CASSPPPNSPLHF. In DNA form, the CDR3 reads TGTGCCAGCAGTCCACCACCTAATTCACCCCTCCACTTT.

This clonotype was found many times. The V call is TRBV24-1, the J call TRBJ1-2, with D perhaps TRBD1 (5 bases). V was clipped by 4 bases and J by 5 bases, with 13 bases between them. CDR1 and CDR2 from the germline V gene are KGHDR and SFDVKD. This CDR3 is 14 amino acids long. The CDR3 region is CATSDPGRGYGYTF. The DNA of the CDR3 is TGTGCCACCAGTGACCCCGGGAGGGGATATGGCTACACCTTC.

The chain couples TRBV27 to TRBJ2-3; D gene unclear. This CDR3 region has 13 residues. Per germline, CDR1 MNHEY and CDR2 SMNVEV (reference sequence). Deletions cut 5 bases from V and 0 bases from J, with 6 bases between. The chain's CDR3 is CASSAYSTDTQYF. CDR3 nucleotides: TGTGCCAGCAGTGCCTATAGCACAGATACGCAGTATTTT.

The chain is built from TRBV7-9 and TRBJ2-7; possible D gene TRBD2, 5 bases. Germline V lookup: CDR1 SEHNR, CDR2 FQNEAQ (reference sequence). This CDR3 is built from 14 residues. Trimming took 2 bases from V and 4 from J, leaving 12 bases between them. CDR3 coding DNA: TGTGCCAGCAGCTTACGCCGGGGTGAATACGAGCAGTACTTC. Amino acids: CASSLRRGEYEQYF.

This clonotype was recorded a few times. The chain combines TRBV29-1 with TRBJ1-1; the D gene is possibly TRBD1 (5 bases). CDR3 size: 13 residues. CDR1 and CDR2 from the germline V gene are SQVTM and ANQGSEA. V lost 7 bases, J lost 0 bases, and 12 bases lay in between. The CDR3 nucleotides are TGCAGCGCCCGGGGACGTCTGAACACTGAAGCTTTCTTT. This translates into CSARGRLNTEAFF. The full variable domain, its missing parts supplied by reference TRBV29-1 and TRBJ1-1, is SAVISQKPSRDICQRGTSLTIQCQVDSQVTMMFWYRQQPGQSLTLIATANQGSEATYESGFVIDKFPISRPNLTFSTLTVSNMSPEDSSIYLCSARGRLNTEAFFGQGTRLTVV.

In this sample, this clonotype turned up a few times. CDR3 amino acids: CASSLGLTSGRGVNEQFF. The CDR3 DNA is TGTGCCAGCAGTTTAGGTTTGACTAGCGGGAGGGGAGTCAATGAGCAGTTCTTC. J is TRBJ2-1 and V is TRBV28, with TRBD2 identical over 14 bases. The CDR3 totals 18 residues. Germline lookup yields CDR1 MDHEN and CDR2 SYDVKM. The ends lost 2 bases at V and 6 bases at J; junction bases unmatched: 9.

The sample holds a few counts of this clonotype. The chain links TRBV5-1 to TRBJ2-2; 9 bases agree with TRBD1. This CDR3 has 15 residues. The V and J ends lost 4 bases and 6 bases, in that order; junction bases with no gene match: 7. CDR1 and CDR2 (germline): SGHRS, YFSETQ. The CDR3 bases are TGCGCCAGCAGCACCGGGACAGGGATCGCCGGGGAGCTGTTTTTT. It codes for CASSTGTGIAGELFF.

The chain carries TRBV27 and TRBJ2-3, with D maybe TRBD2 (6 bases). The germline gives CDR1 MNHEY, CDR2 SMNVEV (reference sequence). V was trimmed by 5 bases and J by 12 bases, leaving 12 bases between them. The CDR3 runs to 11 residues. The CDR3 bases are TGTGCCAGCAGTCCCGGGGAGGTTCAGTATTTT. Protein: CASSPGEVQYF.